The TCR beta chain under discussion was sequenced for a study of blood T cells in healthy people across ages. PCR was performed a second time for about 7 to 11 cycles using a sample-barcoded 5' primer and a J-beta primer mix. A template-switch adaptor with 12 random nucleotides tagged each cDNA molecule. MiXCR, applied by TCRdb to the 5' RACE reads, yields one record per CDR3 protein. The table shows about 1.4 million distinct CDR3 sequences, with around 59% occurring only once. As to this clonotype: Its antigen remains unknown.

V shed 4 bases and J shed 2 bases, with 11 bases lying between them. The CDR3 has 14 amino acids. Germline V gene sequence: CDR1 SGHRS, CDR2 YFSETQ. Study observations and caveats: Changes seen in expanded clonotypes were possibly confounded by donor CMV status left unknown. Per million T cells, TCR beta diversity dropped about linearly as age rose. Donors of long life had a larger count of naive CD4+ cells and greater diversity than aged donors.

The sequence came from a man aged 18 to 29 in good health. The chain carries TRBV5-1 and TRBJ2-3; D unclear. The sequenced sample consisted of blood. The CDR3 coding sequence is TGCGCCAGCAGCCCGGTCGCTCTCACAGATACGCAGTATTTT. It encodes CASSPVALTDTQYF.